Listed below are T cell receptor beta chains from one sample, sequenced in a study of CD8 T cells in Susac syndrome. Each CDR3 protein is one row after TCRdb ran MiXCR on the immunoSEQ multiplex PCR reads. The sample has more than 100,000 distinct CDR3 sequences, roughly 96% seen once. Sequences were obtained from CD4+ T cells from PBMCs. The receptors were sampled from a human donor in good health. Both conserved end residues are part of each CDR3. Each record gives: D gene, clone size, V gene, J gene, CDR3 protein, CDR3 DNA. The D gene is left open where the match is weak. The size field is filled for only some rows; it gives once, few, many or a size class.

TRBD2	.	TRBV20-1	TRBJ2-1	CSAPPRGLAYHNEQFF	TGCAGTGCCCCGCCCCGGGGACTAGCGTATCACAATGAGCAGTTCTTC
TRBD1	.	TRBV3-1	TRBJ2-1	CASSPPTGYEQFF	TGTGCCAGCAGCCCTCCGACAGGGTATGAGCAGTTCTTC
.	.	TRBV19	TRBJ2-3	CASSPLDSSTDTQYF	TGTGCCAGTAGTCCCTTGGACTCATCCACAGATACGCAGTATTTT
TRBD2	.	TRBV2	TRBJ2-7	CASRYRTSGTYEQYF	TGTGCCAGCAGGTATCGAACTAGCGGGACCTACGAGCAGTACTTC
TRBD2	.	TRBV5-1	TRBJ2-5	CASKASGRGETQYF	TGCGCCAGCAAGGCTAGCGGGCGAGGAGAGACCCAGTACTTC
.	.	TRBV20-1	TRBJ2-7	CSASGSGVSYEQYF	TGCAGTGCCTCCGGGAGTGGGGTCTCCTACGAGCAGTACTTC
.	.	TRBV9	TRBJ2-1	CASSVARLGYYNEQFF	TGTGCCAGCAGCGTAGCTCGGCTAGGATACTACAATGAGCAGTTCTTC
.	.	TRBV20-1	TRBJ2-5	CSARAPGPQETQYF	TGCAGTGCTAGAGCCCCGGGACCCCAAGAGACCCAGTACTTC
.	.	TRBV29-1	TRBJ2-3	CSVAGLEGDTQYF	TGCAGCGTTGCCGGCTTGGAGGGGGATACGCAGTATTTT
.	.	TRBV3-1	TRBJ2-7	CASRTGDEQYF	TGTGCCAGCAGAACGGGGGACGAGCAGTACTTC
TRBD2	.	TRBV2	TRBJ2-1	CADRYSGNYNEQFF	TGTGCCGACCGATATAGCGGGAACTACAATGAGCAGTTCTTC
.	.	TRBV18	TRBJ2-3	CASSPMASTDTQYF	TGTGCCAGCTCACCAATGGCGAGCACAGATACGCAGTATTTT
TRBD1	.	TRBV2	TRBJ2-2	CASANRGLDTGELFF	TGTGCCAGCGCGAACAGGGGGCTGGACACCGGGGAGCTGTTTTTT
.	once	TRBV7-9	TRBJ1-1	CASSFGRPTEAFF	TGTGCCAGCAGCTTCGGTAGGCCCACTGAAGCTTTCTTT
TRBD2	.	TRBV7-2	TRBJ2-1	CASSSDSGTKLDEQFF	TGTGCCAGCAGCTCGGATTCCGGGACTAAACTGGATGAGCAGTTCTTC
.	.	TRBV27	TRBJ1-2	CASSMAGRNYGYTF	TGTGCCAGCTCCATGGCGGGGAGGAACTATGGCTACACCTTC
.	.	TRBV28	TRBJ1-2	CASSLTLASYGYTF	TGTGCCAGCAGTTTAACATTGGCCTCCTATGGCTACACCTTC
TRBD2	.	TRBV24-1	TRBJ2-3	CATSLAGRTDTQYF	TGTGCCACCAGCCTAGCGGGACGCACAGATACGCAGTATTTT
TRBD1	once	TRBV27	TRBJ2-7	CASSLGQGMGEQYF	TGTGCCAGCAGTTTGGGACAGGGTATGGGCGAGCAGTACTTC
TRBD1	.	TRBV6-6	TRBJ1-2	CASSLRTGGSIYGYTF	TGTGCCAGCAGTTTGAGGACAGGGGGGTCAATCTATGGCTACACCTTC
.	.	TRBV24-1	TRBJ2-1	CATSDLDFDNEQFF	TGTGCCACCAGTGATTTGGACTTCGACAATGAGCAGTTCTTC
TRBD2	.	TRBV18	TRBJ2-3	CASSPIGTSGRTSTQYF	TGTGCCAGCTCACCAATAGGGACTAGCGGGAGAACCAGCACGCAGTATTTT
.	.	TRBV5-1	TRBJ1-2	CASSLSVGRGYTF	TGCGCCAGCAGCTTGTCTGTCGGTCGGGGCTACACCTTC
TRBD1	.	TRBV2	TRBJ2-7	CASSKFPGQQYEQYF	TGTGCCAGCAGCAAATTTCCGGGACAGCAGTACGAGCAGTACTTC
.	.	TRBV29-1	TRBJ2-1	CSVEIMDGGYNEQFF	TGCAGCGTTGAAATTATGGACGGGGGATACAATGAGCAGTTCTTC
.	.	TRBV5-1	TRBJ2-7	CASSWGERNEQYF	TGCGCCAGCAGCTGGGGAGAGAGGAACGAGCAGTACTTC
TRBD1	.	TRBV7-2	TRBJ1-4	CASSSGTGVEKLFF	TGTGCCAGCAGCTCCGGGACAGGGGTTGAAAAACTGTTTTTT
TRBD1	.	TRBV19	TRBJ1-5	CASSIVGQLAGPQHF	TGTGCCAGTAGTATAGTGGGACAGCTTGCTGGGCCCCAGCATTTT
TRBD2	.	TRBV3-1	TRBJ2-1	CASSQLGGLAYNEQFF	TGTGCCAGCAGCCAGCTAGGAGGACTAGCCTACAATGAGCAGTTCTTC
.	.	TRBV2	TRBJ2-2	CASGEPKNTGELFF	TGTGCCAGCGGCGAGCCGAAGAACACCGGGGAGCTGTTTTTT
TRBD2	.	TRBV2	TRBJ2-1	CASTTAGGIRNEQFF	TGTGCCAGCACTACAGCGGGAGGTATTAGGAATGAGCAGTTCTTC
.	.	TRBV28	TRBJ1-5	CASSPVDKMGQPQHF	TGTGCCAGCAGTCCAGTTGACAAGATGGGTCAGCCCCAGCATTTT
.	.	TRBV27	TRBJ2-2	CASSFQPGSTGELFF	TGTGCCAGCAGTTTCCAGCCGGGATCCACCGGGGAGCTGTTTTTT
TRBD1	.	TRBV28	TRBJ1-2	CASSTVQGLDYGYTF	TGTGCCAGCAGTACGGTACAGGGGCTAGACTATGGCTACACCTTC
.	.	TRBV9	TRBJ2-2	CASSVGGVGGELFF	TGTGCCAGCAGCGTAGGAGGGGTCGGCGGGGAGCTGTTTTTT
TRBD2	.	TRBV9	TRBJ2-5	CASSVATGGLQETQYF	TGTGCCAGCAGCGTAGCTACGGGAGGGCTCCAAGAGACCCAGTACTTC
.	.	TRBV18	TRBJ2-5	CASSPPDSGLETQYF	TGTGCCAGCTCACCACCCGACTCGGGGCTAGAGACCCAGTACTTC
TRBD2	.	TRBV7-9	TRBJ2-1	CASHLAGSNEQFF	TGTGCCAGCCATCTAGCGGGTTCCAATGAGCAGTTCTTC
.	few	TRBV3-1	TRBJ2-7	CASSQGTYEQYF	TGTGCCAGCAGCCAAGGAACGTACGAGCAGTACTTC
TRBD1	once	TRBV2	TRBJ2-6	CASRLRDRISGANVLTF	TGTGCCAGCAGACTCCGGGACAGAATATCTGGGGCCAACGTCCTGACTTTC
TRBD1	.	TRBV3-1	TRBJ1-1	CASSDPGQKNTEAFF	TGTGCCAGCAGCGACCCGGGACAGAAGAACACTGAAGCTTTCTTT
TRBD2	.	TRBV28	TRBJ2-1	CASSPFLGGLATYNEQFF	TGTGCCAGCAGCCCTTTCCTTGGAGGACTAGCGACCTACAATGAGCAGTTCTTC